This passage covers 16 T cell receptor beta chains from one sample sequenced in a study of blood T cell repertoires in COVID-19. The data were produced by immunoSEQ multiplex PCR, yet TCRdb's version contains in-frame clones alone and is incomplete. The profile shows 350,000 to 400,000 clones, about 90% of them singletons. The sequenced sample consisted of PBMCs or T cells enriched from blood (not recorded which). These receptors were taken from a woman in her thirties who had recovered from COVID-19.

The V call is TRBV7-9, the J call TRBJ1-1; weak D call: TRBD1 (5 bases). Germline assignment: CDR1 SEHNR and CDR2 FQNEAQ (reference sequence). The CDR3 spans 12 residues. The V and J ends lost 1 base and 8 bases respectively, with 8 bases between them. This CDR3 is CASSLGGSEAFF. CDR3 DNA: TGTGCCAGCAGCTTAGGGGGCTCCGAAGCTTTCTTT.

This clone occurred once. The V and J genes are TRBV2 and TRBJ2-7; 9 bases fit TRBD1. Germline V gene lookup returns CDR1 SNHLY and CDR2 FYNNEI. There are 12 residues in the CDR3. V lost 6 bases, J lost 6 bases, and 3 bases stayed unmatched. CDR3 DNA sequence: TGTGCCAGCAGCGTGACAGGGGGCGAGCAGTACTTC. Its translation: CASSVTGGEQYF.

The CDR3 here is CATRYGNTIYF. The CDR3 DNA reads TGTGCCACCCGGTACGGAAACACCATATATTTT. The chain links TRBV19 to TRBJ1-3; D is unclear. Trimming shortened V by 10 bases and J by 4 bases, and 8 bases separated the two germline ends. Germline V gives CDR1 LNHDA, CDR2 SQIVND (reference sequence). This CDR3 is built from 11 residues.

This clone showed up just once. This rearrangement joins TRBV18 to TRBJ1-4; a weak D match, TRBD1 (6 bases). The CDR3 runs 15 residues. Looked up from germline, CDR1 is KGHSH and CDR2 is LQKENI. V was trimmed by 1 base and J by 3 bases, leaving 9 bases between them. CDR3 nucleotides: TGTGCCAGCTCACCACTAGGGGGATCTAATGAAAAACTGTTTTTT. This codes for CASSPLGGSNEKLFF.

The rearrangement links TRBV5-6 to TRBJ1-1, with D perhaps TRBD1 (5 bases). CDR3 length: 15 amino acids. The V gene lost 0 bases and the J gene lost 5 bases, with 14 bases spanning the gap. From germline, CDR1 is SGHDT and CDR2 YYEEEE. CDR3 residues: CASSLGRDHATEAFF. CDR3 DNA sequence: TGTGCCAGCAGCTTGGGGCGGGACCACGCAACTGAAGCTTTCTTT.

The V and J genes are TRBV27 and TRBJ2-5, with 10 bases that match TRBD1. Trimming cost V 2 bases and J 2 bases; bases outside gene matches: 8. Germline CDR1 MNHEY, CDR2 SMNVEV (reference sequence). This CDR3 has 17 residues. The CDR3 DNA sequence: TGTGCCAGCAGTTTAGGCTCCCGGGACAGGGGTCAAGAGACCCAGTACTTC. This encodes CASSLGSRDRGQETQYF.

This chain connects TRBV2 to TRBJ1-6, with a possible D match to TRBD1 (5 bases). Trimming took off 7 bases at V and 8 bases at J, with 18 bases between the two ends. CDR1 and CDR2 from the germline V gene are SNHLY and FYNNEI. This CDR3 has 15 amino acids. Here the CDR3 DNA reads TGTGCCAGCATGGTAAGGGGCGGACCGGATTCACCCCTCCACTTT. Its protein is CASMVRGGPDSPLHF.

The rearrangement uses TRBV12-3 or TRBV12-4 and TRBJ1-2; D remains ambiguous. Trimming pared 6 bases from V and 5 bases from J, leaving 13 bases between. The CDR3 is made up of 13 amino acids. The CDR3: CASSLGRRYGYTF. Here the CDR3 DNA reads TGTGCCAGCAGCCTGGGCCGCCGATATGGCTACACCTTC.

The rearrangement uses TRBV2 and TRBJ2-2, with TRBD2 matching over 10 bases. Germline V gene data show CDR1 as SNHLY and CDR2 as FYNNEI. The CDR3 extends over 17 amino acids. With V trimmed by 5 bases and J by 5 bases, 11 bases remained unmatched. CDR3 residues: CASSFPLAGGRTGELFF. Written as DNA, the CDR3 is TGTGCCAGCAGTTTCCCCTTAGCGGGAGGAAGGACCGGGGAGCTGTTTTTT.

V usage is TRBV12-5 and J usage is TRBJ1-6; no clear D gene. Trimming removed 1 base from V and 4 bases from J, with 11 bases in between. CDR1 LGHNT and CDR2 FRNRAP come from the germline V gene. There are 16 residues in the CDR3. DNA for the CDR3: TGTGCTAGTGGTTTGGACCCTTCCGGTTATAATTCACCCCTCCACTTT. Translating gives CASGLDPSGYNSPLHF.

V usage is TRBV5-5 and J usage is TRBJ2-7; the D gene is possibly TRBD2 (6 bases). Deletions cut 0 bases from V and 2 bases from J, with 12 bases between. The CDR3 sequence is 15 residues long. The germline V gene has CDR1 SGHKS and CDR2 YYEKEE (reference sequence). In nucleotides, the CDR3 is TGTGCCAGCAGCTTGGTTGGGACTGGGCCCTACGAGCAGTACTTC. Protein: CASSLVGTGPYEQYF.

V usage is TRBV5-6 and J usage is TRBJ1-1, with TRBD1 matching 8 bases. The ends lost 4 bases at V and 0 bases at J; junction bases unmatched: 8. CDR3 size: 16 residues. The germline CDR1 and CDR2 sequences are SGHDT and YYEEEE. CDR3 residues: CASSPGRTGMNTEAFF. The CDR3 DNA follows: TGTGCCAGCAGCCCGGGAAGGACAGGGATGAACACTGAAGCTTTCTTT.

The CDR3 spells CASSPIELSNEQFF. CDR3 coding DNA: TGTGCCAGCTCACCAATAGAGCTTTCCAATGAGCAGTTCTTC. The chain recombines TRBV18 with TRBJ2-1, with unresolved D. Germline V gene sequence: CDR1 KGHSH, CDR2 LQKENI. The CDR3 is made up of 14 amino acids. V lost 2 bases and J lost 6, with 11 bases in between.

The chain is built from TRBV10-1 and TRBJ2-7, with 10 bases fitting TRBD2. CDR1 and CDR2 (germline): WNHNN, SYGVQD (reference sequence). The CDR3 extends over 18 amino acids. V dropped 3 bases and J dropped 2; count of bases not matched to a gene: 13. CDR3 sequence reads: CASSERLAGVGSTYEQYF. For the CDR3, the DNA is TGCGCCAGCAGTGAACGCCTAGCGGGAGTTGGGTCCACCTACGAGCAGTACTTC.

The chain employs TRBV4-1 and TRBJ2-3; 8 bases fit TRBD2. There are 16 residues in the CDR3. Germline CDR1 and CDR2: MGHRA and YSYEKL. With V trimmed by 0 bases and J by 1 base, 3 bases remained unmatched. CDR3 sequence reads: CASSQDDSGGTDTQYF. In nucleotides, the CDR3 is TGCGCCAGCAGCCAAGATGATAGCGGGGGCACAGATACGCAGTATTTT.

The chain is built from TRBV4-1 and TRBJ2-5, with TRBD2 identical over 7 bases. The CDR3 loop spans 15 amino acids. Germline V gene lookup returns CDR1 MGHRA and CDR2 YSYEKL. V lost 1 base, J lost 1 base, and 3 bases stayed unmatched. In nucleotides, the CDR3 is TGCGCCAGCAGCCAAGGTGGGGGGGTCCAAGAGACCCAGTACTTC. The encoded protein is CASSQGGGVQETQYF.